These T cell receptor beta chains were read from a single sample in a study of post-analysis software for immune sequencing data. TCRdb used MiXCR to reprocess the PCR reads, holding one entry per CDR3 protein. The profile covers about 460,000 distinct CDR3 sequences, with around 40% appearing a single time and 9.5% to 13% taken by the ten largest. What was sequenced was blood. These receptors all come from a girl aged 5-17 years with multiple sclerosis. Both conserved end residues are part of each CDR3. The D gene is left open where the match is weak. Clone size is shown for a subset of rows, as once, few, many or a class of expanded clone.

clone_size j_call v_call d_call cdr3_nt cdr3_aa
few TRBJ2-2 TRBV29-1 TRBD2 TGCAGCTTCAGAACGGGACTAGCGGGAAACACCGGGGAGCTGTTTTTT CSFRTGLAGNTGELFF
- TRBJ2-1 TRBV20-1 TRBD2 TGCAGTGCTCACAAAACTAGCGGGAGTTACAATGAGCAGTTCTTC CSAHKTSGSYNEQFF
- TRBJ2-1 TRBV20-1 TRBD1 TGCAGTGCTAGAGAGGACAGGGTTTTTTCGTTGGAGTACAATGAGCAGTTCTTC CSAREDRVFSLEYNEQFF
- TRBJ1-6 TRBV12-3/TRBV12-4 - TGTGCCAGCAGGATCAGCTTAACGCGGTCACCCCTCCACTTT CASRISLTRSPLHF
- TRBJ2-3 TRBV24-1 - TGTGCCACCAGTGGGCAATCCACAGATACGCAGTATTTT CATSGQSTDTQYF
- TRBJ1-2 TRBV7-9 TRBD1 TGTGCCAGCAGCGGCATCGTCACCGGGACAGGGGGCGATACTAACTATGGCTACACCTTC CASSGIVTGTGGDTNYGYTF
- TRBJ2-1 TRBV4-1 - TGCGCTAGCAGCCAAGATCCAAACTACAATGAGCAGTTCTTC CASSQDPNYNEQFF
- TRBJ2-5 TRBV4-3 - TGCGCCAGCAGCCAAGATACGGCCGGACAAGAGACCCAGTACTTC CASSQDTAGQETQYF
few TRBJ2-7 TRBV28 - TGTGCCAGCAGTTTGGCACAGGCCTACGAGCAGTACTTC CASSLAQAYEQYF
- TRBJ2-7 TRBV7-2 - TGTGCCAGCAGCTTCAGTCGCAGTACCTACGAGCAGTACTTC CASSFSRSTYEQYF
once TRBJ1-2 TRBV2 TRBD1 TGTGCCAGCAGGTGGACAGGGGGAGGTTATGGCTACACCTTC CASRWTGGGYGYTF
once TRBJ2-4 TRBV9 - TGTGCCAGCAGCGTAGAGGGGGCCAAAAACATTCAGTACTTC CASSVEGAKNIQYF
- TRBJ1-2 TRBV18 TRBD1 TGTGCCAGCTCACCAACGACAGGGATGGACTATGGCTACACCTTC CASSPTTGMDYGYTF
- TRBJ2-1 TRBV5-1 - TGCGCCAGCAGCTTGCACAGTTACTACAATGAGCAGTTCTTC CASSLHSYYNEQFF
- TRBJ1-5 TRBV7-2 - TGTGCCAGCAGCTTAGAGAATAGCAATCAGCCCCAGCATTTT CASSLENSNQPQHF
once TRBJ2-2 TRBV11-1 - TGTGCCAGCAGCTTGAACCCGAACATCGGGGAGCTGTTTTTT CASSLNPNIGELFF
- TRBJ2-4 TRBV7-2 - TGTGCCAGCAGCGCTCAAGACAGGGGAGCCGGGACTAGGAACATTCAGTACTTC CASSAQDRGAGTRNIQYF
- TRBJ1-3 TRBV6-5 - TGTGCCAGCAGTTACAGCCTGGGCTCTGGAAACACCATATATTTT CASSYSLGSGNTIYF
- TRBJ1-1 TRBV18 - TGTGCCAGCTCGCGGGTTCAGAACACTGAAGCTTTCTTT CASSRVQNTEAFF
- TRBJ2-1 TRBV15 TRBD1 TGTGCCACCAGCAGTAGTCGACAGGGGGGTGAGCAGTTCTTC CATSSSRQGGEQFF
- TRBJ2-1 TRBV7-8 TRBD2 TGTGCCAGCAGCTTAACCCCTTTGGGAGGGCGAGATAATGAGCAGTTCTTC CASSLTPLGGRDNEQFF
few TRBJ2-7 TRBV28 - TGTGCCAGCAGGAGTGGACAGTTGAGTTCCTACGAGCAGTACTTC CASRSGQLSSYEQYF
- TRBJ2-7 TRBV28 TRBD2 TGTGCCAGCAGTCTTAGCGGGAGTAGGTACGAGCAGTACTTC CASSLSGSRYEQYF
- TRBJ2-1 TRBV5-1 TRBD1 TGCGCCAGCAGCGTACGGACAGGGGGGGATGAGCAGTTCTTC CASSVRTGGDEQFF
- TRBJ1-2 TRBV27 TRBD1 TGTGTCAGCAGTTCAGGGGGACAGACCTATGGCTACACCTTC CVSSSGGQTYGYTF
- TRBJ2-3 TRBV12-3/TRBV12-4 TRBD2 TGTGCCAGCACCCTCAACCCGGGGGGACTAGGCACAGATACGCAGTATTTT CASTLNPGGLGTDTQYF
once TRBJ2-7 TRBV20-1 - TGCAGTGCTAGCCAGTCAAACCGAGGTGGCGAGCAGTACTTC CSASQSNRGGEQYF
once TRBJ2-7 TRBV4-3 - TGCGCCAGCAGCCAGGGTGCGGCGGACTTCTACGAGCAGTACTTC CASSQGAADFYEQYF
- TRBJ2-1 TRBV3-1 - TGTGCCAGCAGCCAAGACATAGGGCGGGAGCAGTTCTTC CASSQDIGREQFF
- TRBJ1-4 TRBV20-1 - TGCAGTGCTAGAGCTTCAGGGAATGAAAAACTGTTTTTT CSARASGNEKLFF
once TRBJ2-1 TRBV3-1 - TGTGCCAGCAGCGAGCCGACTGGAAGCTCCTACAATGAGCAGTTCTTC CASSEPTGSSYNEQFF
- TRBJ2-1 TRBV29-1 - TGCAGCGGCGCAATGGAGACAAGTGAGCAGTTCTTC CSGAMETSEQFF
- TRBJ2-7 TRBV12-3/TRBV12-4 TRBD1 TGTGCCAGCAGTTGTGGGACAGGGAGTGGCGAGCAGTACTTC CASSCGTGSGEQYF
- TRBJ2-7 TRBV5-1 TRBD2 TGCGCCAGCAGCCCTGTGGGGGGGGCCTACGAGCAGTACTTC CASSPVGGAYEQYF
few TRBJ2-1 TRBV7-3 TRBD2 TGTGCCAGCAGCGGCGGGAGGTACAATGAGCAGTTCTTC CASSGGRYNEQFF
few TRBJ2-5 TRBV10-3 TRBD2 TGTGCCATCAGTGTGGCTAGCGGGGGAAAAGAGACCCAGTACTTC CAISVASGGKETQYF
- TRBJ2-2 TRBV5-5 TRBD2 TGTGCCAGTAGCTTACTAGCGGGAGGCAGGAACGGGGAGCTGTTTTTT CASSLLAGGRNGELFF
- TRBJ2-7 TRBV5-6 - TGTGCCAGCAGCTTGCGGAGGGGGATTGTTGAGCAGTACTTC CASSLRRGIVEQYF
- TRBJ2-3 TRBV9 - TGTGCCAGCAGCGTAGGTCCGGCAGACACTAGCACAGATACGCAGTATTTT CASSVGPADTSTDTQYF
- TRBJ1-1 TRBV25-1 - TGTGCCAGCAGTGAAACCGGAACTTGGGCTGAAGCTTTCTTT CASSETGTWAEAFF
- TRBJ2-5 TRBV20-1 TRBD1 TGCAGTGCTAGATCCGGGACAGAAGTTCAAGAGACCCAGTACTTC CSARSGTEVQETQYF
- TRBJ2-7 TRBV5-1 TRBD1 TGCGCCAGCAGCGGCCCTGGGACAGTCGCAGTCTACGAGCAGTACTTC CASSGPGTVAVYEQYF
few TRBJ2-5 TRBV4-1 TRBD2 TGCGCCAGCCGCGGCTCCCAGCGGGAGCAAGAGACCCAGTACTTC CASRGSQREQETQYF
- TRBJ2-3 TRBV7-2 - TGTGCCAGCAGCCCTACCAGGGCTACCTATCCAGATACGCAGTATTTT CASSPTRATYPDTQYF
few TRBJ1-2 TRBV27 TRBD1 TGTGCCAGCAGTTTAATCGGGACAGGAGCTGGCTACACCTTC CASSLIGTGAGYTF
- TRBJ2-1 TRBV10-2 - TGCGCCAGCAGTTCCGGGCCTAACAATGAGCAGTTCTTC CASSSGPNNEQFF
- TRBJ2-3 TRBV3-1 - TGTGCCAGCAGCCACCCAGGAGAGGGTACAGATACGCAGTATTTT CASSHPGEGTDTQYF
- TRBJ1-2 TRBV28 TRBD1 TGTGCCAGCAGCGGACAGGGGAAGAACTATGGCTACACCTTC CASSGQGKNYGYTF
once TRBJ1-1 TRBV18 - TGTGCCAGCTCACCACTAGTCCAGGCCGCTGAAGCTTTCTTT CASSPLVQAAEAFF
- TRBJ2-7 TRBV27 TRBD1 TGTGCCATCGGACAGGGGGCGTCCTACGAGCAGTACTTC CAIGQGASYEQYF
- TRBJ2-7 TRBV7-2 - TGTGCCAGCAGCTTAGATACAGGGCGTCTGACGAAGCAGTACTTC CASSLDTGRLTKQYF
few TRBJ2-4 TRBV29-1 - TGCAGCGTTGAGGACCCCGAGGTAAACATTCAGTACTTC CSVEDPEVNIQYF
- TRBJ1-2 TRBV4-1 TRBD1 TGCGCCAGCAGTGACAGGGGGACGAATGGCTACACCTTC CASSDRGTNGYTF
- TRBJ2-2 TRBV20-1 TRBD2 TGCAGTGCTCCGCCTAGCGGGGTCCACACCGGGGAGCTGTTTTTT CSAPPSGVHTGELFF
- TRBJ2-7 TRBV12-3/TRBV12-4 TRBD2 TGTGCCAGTAGTTCTCCACTAGCGGTCTACAATGAGCAGTACTTC CASSSPLAVYNEQYF
- TRBJ2-5 TRBV15 - TGTGCCACCAGCAGAGATTTAATTACCCGGTACTTC CATSRDLITRYF
- TRBJ2-3 TRBV19 - TGTGCCAGTAGTTATCCCGGGGTCGGAGATACGCAGTATTTT CASSYPGVGDTQYF
few TRBJ2-1 TRBV9 TRBD1 TGTGCCAGCAGCGTAGAGGGTCACGGTCAGGGGGCAAGGAATGAGCAGTTCTTC CASSVEGHGQGARNEQFF
- TRBJ2-7 TRBV20-1 TRBD1 TGCAGTGCTAGTAAGACCGGGACAGTTAGCGAGCAGTACTTC CSASKTGTVSEQYF
- TRBJ1-2 TRBV6-5 TRBD1 TGTGCCAGCAGTTATTCCCGCCCGGACAGGGACTATGGCTACACCTTC CASSYSRPDRDYGYTF